These 20 T cell receptor beta chains were all obtained from the same sample, sequenced in a study of blood T cell repertoires in COVID-19. Libraries were prepared by immunoSEQ multiplex PCR; TCRdb keeps only in-frame clonotypes and omits some of them. The data show 70,000 to 75,000 clones, just over 90% seen once. The sequenced sample was peripheral blood. Source of these receptors: a woman aged 18-29 years with acute or convalescent COVID-19.

The V and J genes are TRBV11-2 and TRBJ2-5; D remains unclear. This CDR3 spans 12 amino acids. V lost 1 base and J lost 5, with 5 bases in between. Germline V gene sequence: CDR1 SGHAT, CDR2 FQNNGV. In nucleotides, the CDR3 is TGTGCCAGCAGCTTAGTTCTGGAGACCCAGTACTTC. Its protein is CASSLVLETQYF.

The chain carries TRBV10-1 and TRBJ1-3; D is unclear. Germline values: CDR1 WNHNN, CDR2 SYGVQD (reference sequence). Deletions cut 6 bases from V and 2 bases from J, with 14 bases between. The length of the CDR3 is 15 residues. In DNA form, the CDR3 reads TGCGCCAGCAGCACGGAAGGGAGGACTGGAAACACCATATATTTT. Its translation: CASSTEGRTGNTIYF.

The chain has TRBV29-1 and TRBJ1-1; 9 nucleotides line up with TRBD1. V lost 3 bases, J lost 1 base, and 15 bases stayed unmatched. This CDR3 spans 18 amino acids. The germline V gene encodes CDR1 SQVTM and CDR2 ANQGSEA. CDR3 protein: CSVDKDRGNQWGNTEAFF. DNA of the CDR3: TGCAGCGTTGATAAGGACAGGGGAAATCAATGGGGGAACACTGAAGCTTTCTTT.

V and J are TRBV6-5 and TRBJ1-1; 7 positions agree with TRBD1. J lost 4 bases, V lost 6 bases, and 5 bases had no gene match. The CDR3 length is 13 residues. Germline CDR1 MNHEY, CDR2 SVGAGI. The CDR3 loop reads CASRRGRGTEAFF. The CDR3 nucleotides read TGTGCCAGCAGGAGGGGGCGAGGCACTGAAGCTTTCTTT.

V is TRBV7-8 and J is TRBJ1-2; D is uncertain. This CDR3 is 16 amino acids long. Trimming cost V 5 bases and J 2 bases, with 18 bases left between them. CDR1 SGHVS and CDR2 FQNEAQ come from the germline V gene. DNA of the CDR3: TGTGCCAGCAGCCCCCTCCGAGAGCCGCGGAACTATGGCTACACCTTC. The encoded protein is CASSPLREPRNYGYTF.

This chain connects TRBV4-2 to TRBJ1-4, with 8 bases identical to TRBD1. V lost 2 bases to trimming and J lost 8 bases; unmatched junction nucleotides: 4. This CDR3 spans 14 amino acids. Germline V gene sequence: CDR1 LGHNA, CDR2 YNFKEQ. CDR3 amino acids: CASSQKTGDEKLFF. In DNA, the CDR3 is TGTGCCAGCAGCCAAAAGACAGGGGACGAAAAACTGTTTTTT.

The rearrangement joins TRBV2 to TRBJ1-1; D remains ambiguous. CDR3 length: 13 residues. The germline CDR1 and CDR2 sequences are SNHLY and FYNNEI. Trimming cost V 8 bases and J 0 bases, with 10 bases left between them. The CDR3 spells CASGYDMNTEAFF. The DNA for the CDR3 is TGTGCCAGCGGTTACGACATGAACACTGAAGCTTTCTTT.

The gene calls are TRBV3-1 (or the pseudogene TRBV3-2) and TRBJ1-4; D remains unclear. The CDR3 is 17 residues long. Germline V gene data show CDR1 as LGHDT and CDR2 as YNNKEL (reference sequence). Trimming left V 0 bases short and J 0 bases short, with 11 bases between. The CDR3 region is CASSQDRAGATNEKLFF. The CDR3 DNA reads TGTGCCAGCAGCCAAGATAGGGCCGGGGCAACTAATGAAAAACTGTTTTTT.

The chain joins TRBV27 to TRBJ2-5; 10 nucleotides line up with TRBD2. The CDR3 runs to 14 residues. The trim removed 6 bases at V and 5 bases at J, leaving 6 bases unmatched. CDR1 and CDR2 (germline): MNHEY, SMNVEV (reference sequence). CDR3 sequence reads: CASSLAGVLETQYF. As DNA, the CDR3 is TGTGCCAGCAGCCTAGCGGGGGTCCTTGAGACCCAGTACTTC.

The V and J genes are TRBV3-1 (or the pseudogene TRBV3-2) and TRBJ2-7; 10 bases align to TRBD1. The CDR3 runs to 18 residues. The V gene's germline CDR1 is LGHDT and CDR2 YNNKEL (reference sequence). The J segment lost 3 bases and the V segment lost 4 bases, leaving 15 bases of the junction unmatched. CDR3 sequence reads: CASSPPGQGKTAYYEQYF. In nucleotides, the CDR3 is TGTGCCAGCAGCCCTCCGGGACAGGGGAAGACGGCCTACTACGAGCAGTACTTC.

J is TRBJ2-7 and V is TRBV28; no firm D call. Trimming left V 3 bases short and J 4 bases short, with 13 bases between. CDR3 size: 14 residues. Germline lookup yields CDR1 MDHEN and CDR2 SYDVKM. This chain's CDR3 is CASSFVPGGYEQYF. The CDR3 DNA follows: TGTGCCAGCAGTTTCGTCCCGGGTGGGTACGAGCAGTACTTC.

This chain links TRBV7-8 with TRBJ2-7; D remains ambiguous. Germline V lookup: CDR1 SGHVS, CDR2 FQNEAQ. This CDR3 has 12 residues. Trimming took 0 bases from V and 6 from J, leaving 6 bases between them. CDR3 nucleotide sequence: TGTGCCAGCAGCTTAGCTGGGCGCGAGCAGTACTTC. Translated, it gives CASSLAGREQYF.

This chain joins TRBV2 and TRBJ2-7; TRBD2 matches 10 bases. Germline V gives CDR1 SNHLY, CDR2 FYNNEI. The V segment lost 7 bases and the J segment 2 bases; nucleotides outside the gene matches: 5. The CDR3 extends over 14 amino acids. The CDR3 protein is CASTEGTSAYEQYF. The CDR3 bases are TGTGCCAGCACAGAGGGGACTAGCGCCTACGAGCAGTACTTC.

The chain employs TRBV11-2 and TRBJ1-1, with D maybe TRBD1 (6 bases). Germline CDR1 is SGHAT and CDR2 is FQNNGV. Trimming took off 5 bases at V and 2 bases at J, with 9 bases between the two ends. The CDR3 extends over 13 amino acids. The CDR3 bases are TGTGCCAGCAGCACGACAGGAAACACTGAAGCTTTCTTT. It yields the protein CASSTTGNTEAFF.

J is TRBJ2-5 and V is TRBV7-2; 8 bases agree with TRBD1. The CDR3 loop spans 19 amino acids. Germline V CDR1 and CDR2: SGHTA, FQGNSA. J was trimmed by 3 bases and V by 4 bases; bases with no gene match: 19. DNA of the CDR3: TGTGCCAGCAGCTCTATCAAGCGACTAAGAAGACAGGGGAAAGAGACCCAGTACTTC. Its translation: CASSSIKRLRRQGKETQYF.

This chain connects TRBV5-1 to TRBJ1-1; 9 bases match TRBD1. The V and J ends lost 0 bases and 6 bases, in that order; junction bases with no gene match: 0. Germline V lookup: CDR1 SGHRS, CDR2 YFSETQ. This CDR3 is 13 amino acids long. The CDR3 DNA is TGCGCCAGCAGCTTGGGACAGGGGGCTGAAGCTTTCTTT. This encodes CASSLGQGAEAFF.

The chain combines TRBV5-6 with TRBJ1-5, with TRBD1 matching over 9 bases. The CDR3 totals 15 residues. V lost 5 bases to trimming and J lost 6 bases; unmatched junction nucleotides: 9. Per germline, CDR1 SGHDT and CDR2 YYEEEE. In DNA form, the CDR3 reads TGTGCCAGCAGTTTACAGGGGGCGTTTAGTCAGCCCCAGCATTTT. It encodes CASSLQGAFSQPQHF.

This clone appeared once. The chain couples TRBV12-5 to TRBJ1-4; D is uncertain. Trimming took 7 bases from V and 7 from J, leaving 22 bases between them. The CDR3 contains 16 residues. CDR1 is LGHNT and CDR2 is FRNRAP in the germline V gene. CDR3: CASALDLSSGGEKLFF. CDR3 DNA: TGTGCTAGTGCCCTTGATCTTTCCTCTGGCGGTGAAAAACTGTTTTTT.

This rearrangement joins TRBV25-1 to TRBJ2-2; 8 bases align to TRBD2. Trimming at V came to 7 bases and at J to 6 bases, leaving 4 bases not matched to a gene. The CDR3 has 13 residues. CDR1 and CDR2 (germline): MGHDK, SYGVNS. DNA for the CDR3: TGTGCCAGCACGGCGGGAGGCTCCGGGGAGCTGTTTTTT. Its protein product is CASTAGGSGELFF.

This clone was seen a single time. The gene calls are TRBV7-9 and TRBJ2-7; weak D call: TRBD1 (6 bases). The CDR3 is 15 residues long. The V end lost 4 bases, the J end lost 0 bases, and 13 bases lay between the germline ends. Germline V gene lookup returns CDR1 SEHNR and CDR2 FQNEAQ (reference sequence). CDR3 sequence reads: CASSSERGGSYEQYF. DNA of the CDR3: TGTGCCAGCAGCTCCGAGCGAGGGGGCTCCTACGAGCAGTACTTC.